The 27 T cell receptor beta chains in this list originate from one sample, sequenced in a study of T cells in Graves' hyperthyroidism and ophthalmopathy. TCR beta CDR3 region amplification was performed from RNA transcripts. HTBI primers drove first-round RT-PCR of the TCR CDR3. TCRdb reprocessed the multiplex PCR reads with MiXCR, giving one entry per CDR3 protein. The repertoire holds fewer than 800,000 distinct CDR3 sequences, with around 15% as singletons. Sequenced material: blood. These TCRs come from a man aged 18-30 years with Graves' hyperthyroidism.

The rearrangement links TRBV6-2 or TRBV6-3 to TRBJ2-3, with a weak D call TRBD1 (7 bases). The CDR3 contains 14 residues. Germline assignment: CDR1 MNHEY and CDR2 SVGEGT. V was trimmed by 6 bases and J by 4 bases, leaving 14 bases between them. For the CDR3, the DNA is TGTGCCAGCAGAGCTGTCAGGGGGGCAGATACGCAGTATTTT. It encodes CASRAVRGADTQYF.

This clonotype was detected only a few times. The chain uses TRBV7-8 and TRBJ2-7, with TRBD1 matching 7 bases. Germline V lookup: CDR1 SGHVS, CDR2 FQNEAQ. This CDR3 contains 14 residues. The V segment lost 4 bases and the J segment 3 bases; nucleotides outside the gene matches: 6. DNA of the CDR3: TGTGCCAGCAGCTCACAGGGGCGTGGCTACGAGCAGTACTTC. Protein sequence: CASSSQGRGYEQYF.

The V and J genes are TRBV5-6 and TRBJ2-1; D call uncertain. There are 14 residues in the CDR3. V was clipped by 4 bases and J by 5 bases, with 13 bases between them. The V gene's germline CDR1 is SGHDT and CDR2 YYEEEE. The CDR3 region is CASSLPTMDNEQFF. DNA of the CDR3: TGTGCCAGCAGCCTCCCGACAATGGACAATGAGCAGTTCTTC. Using reference TRBV5-6 and TRBJ2-1 for the parts outside the CDR3, the full variable domain is DAGVTQSPTHLIKTRGQQVTLRCSPKSGHDTVSWYQQALGQGPQFIFQYYEEEERQRGNFPDRFSGHQFPNYSSELNVNALLLGDSALYLCASSLPTMDNEQFFGPGTRLTVL.

The rearrangement uses TRBV7-9 and TRBJ1-4; D gene ambiguous. The CDR3 extends over 14 amino acids. Trimming took off 0 bases at V and 7 bases at J, with 9 bases between the two ends. Germline CDR1 SEHNR, CDR2 FQNEAQ (reference sequence). The CDR3 nucleotides are TGTGCCAGCAGCTTAGCGCGGAGGAGTGAAAAACTGTTTTTT. Residues: CASSLARRSEKLFF.

This clonotype occurred a few times. The chain joins TRBV28 to TRBJ2-7; 10 bases are shared with TRBD2. The CDR3 sequence is 15 residues long. V shed 6 bases, J shed 4 bases, and the junction held 9 bases outside the gene matches. Looked up from germline, CDR1 is MDHEN and CDR2 is SYDVKM. The CDR3 coding sequence is TGTGCCAGCAGCAGGAGCGGGAGGGAGACGTACGAGCAGTACTTC. Amino acids: CASSRSGRETYEQYF.

This clonotype was counted many times. V and J are TRBV2 and TRBJ1-2, with D unclear. Trimming left V 0 bases short and J 4 bases short, with 9 bases between. This CDR3 contains 14 residues. CDR1 SNHLY and CDR2 FYNNEI come from the germline V gene. CDR3: CASSEAALAYGYTF. The CDR3 DNA sequence: TGTGCCAGCAGTGAAGCGGCACTAGCCTATGGCTACACCTTC.

The chain uses TRBV12-3 or TRBV12-4 and TRBJ1-5; 8 positions match TRBD1. V lost 4 bases, J lost 4 bases, and 6 bases stayed unmatched. The CDR3 extends over 15 amino acids. CDR3 nucleotides: TGTGCCAGCAGTTCCCCAGGGGGCGGAAATCAGCCCCAGCATTTT. Translation gives CASSSPGGGNQPQHF.

This clonotype was recorded many times. The chain recombines TRBV12-5 with TRBJ1-4; no clear D gene. Germline CDR1 is LGHNT and CDR2 is FRNRAP. The V gene lost 6 bases and the J gene lost 0 bases, with 5 bases spanning the gap. The CDR3 extends over 13 amino acids. The CDR3, as DNA: TGTGCTAGTGGAAGCGCAACTAATGAAAAACTGTTTTTT. This sequence encodes CASGSATNEKLFF.

This clonotype has at least ten counts. The chain recombines TRBV28 with TRBJ2-7; the D gene is possibly TRBD2 (5 bases). Germline CDR1 MDHEN, CDR2 SYDVKM. CDR3 length: 13 amino acids. The V gene lost 7 bases and the J gene lost 2 bases, with 12 bases spanning the gap. CDR3 residues: CASTHPGTYEQYF. Written as DNA, the CDR3 is TGTGCCAGCACACATCCCGGGACCTACGAGCAGTACTTC.

This clonotype was counted ten times or more. This chain joins TRBV10-3 and TRBJ2-7; D is undetermined. CDR1 is ENHRY and CDR2 is SYGVKD in the germline V gene. This CDR3 comprises 12 residues. V gave up 7 bases and J gave up 2 bases, with 9 bases separating them. Written as DNA, the CDR3 is TGTGCCATCAAGGACGGTCCCTACGAGCAGTACTTC. Encoded protein: CAIKDGPYEQYF.

This clonotype was seen repeatedly, ten times or more. The genes are TRBV20-1 and TRBJ2-1; 8 bases align to TRBD2. The CDR3 has 16 amino acids. Germline trimming cut 1 base from V and 7 bases from J; bases unmatched to any gene: 12. Germline V lookup: CDR1 DFQATT, CDR2 SNEGSKA (reference sequence). As DNA, the CDR3 is TGCAGTGCTAGAGGGGTAGCGGGAACCCAGATAAATGAGCAGTTCTTC. Its translation is CSARGVAGTQINEQFF.

About this clonotype: At one end, the junction sequence differs from germline, possibly due to a read error. The genes are TRBV28 and TRBJ2-2, with 7 bases that match TRBD1. The CDR3 runs 15 residues. CDR1 is MDHEN and CDR2 is SYDVKM in the germline V gene. The CDR3 coding sequence is TGTGCCAGCAGTATTACAGACAGGGCCACCGGGGAGCTGCTTTTT. Translated: CASSITDRATGELLF.

This clonotype appeared many times. The rearrangement links TRBV2 to TRBJ2-1; TRBD2 matches at 11 bases. The CDR3 sequence is 16 residues long. Trimming took 5 bases from V and 8 from J; bases not matched to a gene: 11. Looked up from germline, CDR1 is SNHLY and CDR2 is FYNNEI. CDR3 region: CASSTPSGRSNYEQFF. The CDR3 coding sequence is TGTGCCAGCAGTACTCCTAGCGGGAGGTCTAACTATGAGCAGTTCTTC.

This clonotype was seen only a few times. The chain carries TRBV30 and TRBJ1-6; TRBD1 might be the D (6 bases). Germline V CDR1 and CDR2: GTSNPN, SVGIG (reference sequence). V lost 5 bases and J lost 6, with 8 bases in between. The CDR3 has 12 amino acids. CDR3 nucleotides: TGTGCCTGGGGCAGGGGTAATTCACCCCTCCACTTT. Protein: CAWGRGNSPLHF.

This chain uses TRBV20-1 with TRBJ2-7; no reliable D call. V dropped 6 bases and J dropped 3 bases, with 18 bases sitting between them. Germline CDR1 is DFQATT and CDR2 is SNEGSKA (reference sequence). This CDR3 spans 14 amino acids. CDR3 sequence: CSAPAGQISYEQYF. CDR3 coding DNA: TGCAGTGCCCCCGCAGGTCAAATCAGCTACGAGCAGTACTTC.

The rearrangement uses TRBV15 and TRBJ2-1; 10 bases match TRBD1. Germline CDR1 LNHNV, CDR2 YYDKDF (reference sequence). V was pared by 7 bases and J by 9 bases, with 9 bases of the junction left unmatched. This CDR3 has 14 residues. CDR3 nucleotide sequence: TGTGCCACCATCCCGGACAGGGGGGGAGGTGAGCAGTTCTTC. Its translation: CATIPDRGGGEQFF.

This chain joins TRBV29-1 and TRBJ2-7; TRBD2 might be the D (5 bases). Germline V gives CDR1 SQVTM, CDR2 ANQGSEA. Trimming removed 0 bases from V and 0 bases from J, with 12 bases in between. The CDR3 runs to 15 residues. CDR3 sequence (DNA): TGCAGCGTTGAAGATCCCAGCGGATTCTCCTACGAGCAGTACTTC. This encodes CSVEDPSGFSYEQYF.

The rearrangement uses TRBV7-9 and TRBJ2-2, with TRBD1 as a possible D gene (5 bases). Trimming stripped 3 bases from V and 6 bases from J, with 11 bases between. The CDR3 has 14 amino acids. Germline V gene sequence: CDR1 SEHNR, CDR2 FQNEAQ (reference sequence). For the CDR3, the DNA is TGTGCCAGCAGCTTGGGCAGGGTGGCCGGGGAGCTGTTTTTT. This encodes CASSLGRVAGELFF.

Ten or more counts support this clonotype. J is TRBJ2-4 and V is TRBV29-1, with D possibly being TRBD1 (5 bases). This CDR3 comprises 12 residues. V was pared by 4 bases and J by 5 bases, with 9 bases between. The germline V gene encodes CDR1 SQVTM and CDR2 ANQGSEA. CDR3 loop: CSVVARENIQYF. The CDR3 coding sequence is TGCAGCGTTGTGGCCAGGGAAAACATTCAGTACTTC. The full variable domain, its missing parts supplied by reference TRBV29-1 and TRBJ2-4, is SAVISQKPSRDICQRGTSLTIQCQVDSQVTMMFWYRQQPGQSLTLIATANQGSEATYESGFVIDKFPISRPNLTFSTLTVSNMSPEDSSIYLCSVVARENIQYFGAGTRLSVL.

At least ten counts were recorded for this clonotype. J is TRBJ2-2 and V is TRBV9; D is possibly TRBD1 or TRBD2 (5 bases each). Trimming cost V 0 bases and J 4 bases, with 13 bases left between them. In germline, CDR1 is SGDLS, CDR2 YYNGEE. The CDR3 has 16 amino acids. The CDR3 nucleotides are TGTGCCAGCAGCGTAGCTCCGGGGCTTTCCACCGGGGAGCTGTTTTTT. Amino acids: CASSVAPGLSTGELFF.

This clonotype was seen many times. The chain combines TRBV3-1 with TRBJ2-1; D might be TRBD2 (6 bases). Trimming shortened V by 0 bases and J by 7 bases, and 10 bases separated the two germline ends. The CDR3 is 14 residues long. Germline CDR1 is LGHDT and CDR2 is YNNKEL (reference sequence). The CDR3 region has the DNA TGTGCCAGCAGCCAAGAGCCGACTAGAAATGAGCAGTTCTTC. Translated, it gives CASSQEPTRNEQFF.

This clonotype was counted at least ten times. The J gene is TRBJ2-7, the V gene TRBV30; 7 bases are shared with TRBD2. This CDR3 region has 12 residues. With 4 bases clipped from V and 3 bases from J, the junction kept 3 bases outside the gene matches. From germline, CDR1 is GTSNPN and CDR2 SVGIG (reference sequence). The CDR3 DNA is TGTGCCTGGAATCGGGGGGACTACGAGCAGTACTTC. It encodes CAWNRGDYEQYF.

This clonotype was counted only a few times. This chain joins TRBV11-2 and TRBJ2-1; TRBD2 agrees at 7 bases. V was clipped by 5 bases and J by 9 bases; unmatched bases: 13. This CDR3 spans 15 amino acids. Germline loops: CDR1 SGHAT, CDR2 FQNNGV. The CDR3 is CASSPGPAGRSEQFF. Here the CDR3 DNA reads TGTGCCAGCAGCCCAGGACCAGCGGGAAGGAGTGAGCAGTTCTTC. The full variable domain, in which reference TRBV11-2 and TRBJ2-1 provide the parts outside the CDR3, is EAGVAQSPRYKIIEKRQSVAFWCNPISGHATLYWYQQILGQGPKLLIQFQNNGVVDDSQLPKDRFSAERLKGVDSTLKIQPAKLEDSAVYLCASSPGPAGRSEQFFGPGTRLTVL.

This clonotype was seen many times. The chain carries TRBV24-1 and TRBJ2-6; D ambiguous. The CDR3 is 14 amino acids. Between the trimmed V and J ends, which lost 9 bases and 2 bases, there was a span of 10 bases. Germline values: CDR1 KGHDR, CDR2 SFDVKD. CDR3 region: CATHAMTGANVLTF. The DNA of the CDR3 is TGTGCCACCCACGCGATGACTGGGGCCAACGTCCTGACTTTC.

The CDR3, as DNA: TGTGCCAGTAGAGATGGAGGGGACTACAATGAGCAGTTCTTC. This translates into CASRDGGDYNEQFF. The chain has TRBV19 and TRBJ2-1, with a tentative D call TRBD2 (6 bases). Germline V gives CDR1 LNHDA, CDR2 SQIVND (reference sequence). This CDR3 region has 14 residues. V lost 6 bases and J lost 3, with 12 bases in between. Full variable domain (remainder filled in from reference TRBV19 and TRBJ2-1): DGGITQSPKYLFRKEGQNVTLSCEQNLNHDAMYWYRQDPGQGLRLIYYSQIVNDFQKGDIAEGYSVSREKKESFPLTVTSAQKNPTAFYLCASRDGGDYNEQFFGPGTRLTVL.

This clonotype came up a few times. CDR3 nucleotide sequence: TGTGCCAGCAGACGGGACAGCGCGAACACTGAAGCTTTCTTT. Translated: CASRRDSANTEAFF. The rearrangement links TRBV2 to TRBJ1-1; 7 bases map to TRBD1. The CDR3 totals 14 residues. CDR1 is SNHLY, CDR2 FYNNEI, per germline. J lost 1 base, V lost 6 bases, and 5 bases had no gene match.

The table lists this clonotype with many counts. The CDR3 coding sequence is TGTGCCAGCAGCTCGGGACAGGGGGACTACGAGCAGTACTTC. It is translated as CASSSGQGDYEQYF. This sequence joins TRBV7-2 and TRBJ2-7, with 11 bases that match TRBD1. Germline trimming cut 4 bases from V and 3 bases from J; bases unmatched to any gene: 2. The CDR3 is made up of 14 amino acids. The germline V gene encodes CDR1 SGHTA and CDR2 FQGNSA. Looking up the rest from reference TRBV7-2 and TRBJ2-7 gives the full variable domain: GAGVSQSPSNKVTEKGKDVELRCDPISGHTALYWYRQSLGQGLEFLIYFQGNSAPDKSGLPSDRFSAERTGGSVSTLTIQRTQQEDSAVYLCASSSGQGDYEQYFGPGTRLTVT.